This is a list of T cell receptor beta chains from one sample in a study of CD8 T cells in ankylosing spondylitis. TCRdb processed the 5' RACE reads anew with MiXCR; each CDR3 protein has one entry. The profile shows about 250,000 distinct CDR3 sequences, 8% to 10% of them singletons. Sequencing was carried out using blood, either unsorted or a sorted T cell fraction (not recorded which). The receptor set was obtained from a female donor with ankylosing spondylitis or in good health (not recorded which). Each CDR3 is given with its conserved first and last residue. A D gene is named only where the DNA matches it firmly. Rows give clone size only sometimes, using once, few, many, or a class for an expanded clone.

v_gene	abundance	j_gene	d_gene	CDR3aa	CDR3nt
TRBV20-1	many	TRBJ2-3	NA	CSAAYSGFGTDTQYF	TGCAGTGCAGCGTATTCGGGGTTTGGCACAGATACGCAGTATTTT
TRBV4-3	many	TRBJ2-1	NA	CASSQDRQMSSYNEQFF	TGCGCCAGCAGCCAAGATAGGCAGATGAGCTCCTACAATGAGCAGTTCTTC
TRBV27	many	TRBJ2-5	NA	CASSLSTGYQETQYF	TGTGCCAGCAGTTTATCAACGGGATATCAAGAGACCCAGTACTTC
TRBV20-1	many	TRBJ2-7	TRBD1	CSARDGDRGLNEQYF	TGCAGTGCTAGAGATGGGGACAGGGGGCTTAACGAGCAGTACTTC
TRBV6-2/TRBV6-3	many	TRBJ2-1	TRBD2	CASVTSGDNEQFF	TGTGCCAGCGTCACTAGCGGGGACAATGAGCAGTTCTTC
TRBV6-6	many	TRBJ2-1	NA	CASSRHRVNEQFF	TGTGCCAGCAGCCGACACAGGGTTAATGAGCAGTTCTTC
TRBV5-6	many	TRBJ2-3	NA	CASSLANRGLTDTQYF	TGTGCCAGCAGCTTGGCCAACCGGGGACTCACAGATACGCAGTATTTT
TRBV5-5	many	TRBJ1-4	TRBD1	CASSFTDRAEKLFF	TGTGCCAGCAGCTTCACGGACAGGGCTGAAAAACTGTTTTTT
TRBV5-1	many	TRBJ2-6	NA	CASSPVTLSGANVLTF	TGCGCCAGCAGCCCCGTTACTCTCTCTGGGGCCAACGTCCTGACTTTC
TRBV20-1	few	TRBJ2-1	TRBD2	CCAPGREAGVRNEQFF	TGCTGTGCTCCAGGGCGAGAAGCGGGAGTTCGAAATGAGCAGTTCTTC
TRBV27	many	TRBJ2-7	NA	CASSPHRDHLYEQYF	TGTGCCAGCAGTCCACACCGGGACCACCTCTACGAGCAGTACTTC
TRBV5-5	many	TRBJ2-1	NA	CASSSGDNNEQFF	TGTGCCAGCAGCTCCGGGGACAACAATGAGCAGTTCTTC
TRBV7-2	many	TRBJ2-3	TRBD1	CASSLAGTGSRDTQYF	TGTGCCAGCAGCTTAGCCGGGACAGGGAGTAGGGATACGCAGTATTTT
TRBV7-9	many	TRBJ2-1	TRBD2	CASSLFRTSGSNEQFF	TGTGCCAGCAGCTTATTTCGGACTAGTGGCTCCAATGAGCAGTTCTTC
TRBV21-1	many	TRBJ2-5	NA	CAALRLAGEVQETQYF	TGTGCCGCTTTGAGACTAGCGGGAGAGGTACAAGAGACCCAGTACTTC
TRBV6-1	many	TRBJ2-1	TRBD2	CASSPTSGRAREQFF	TGTGCCAGCAGTCCGACTAGCGGGAGGGCCCGTGAGCAGTTCTTC
TRBV3-1	many	TRBJ1-2	TRBD1	CASSRDRGPYYGYTF	TGTGCCAGCAGCCGGGACAGGGGGCCTTACTATGGCTACACCTTC
TRBV30	many	TRBJ1-2	TRBD1	CAWSMGQGDGYTF	TGTGCCTGGAGTATGGGACAGGGCGATGGCTACACCTTC
TRBV5-1	NA	TRBJ1-1	NA	CASSPVRTKNTEAFF	TGCGCCAGCAGCCCAGTGAGAACCAAGAACACTGAAGCTTTCTTT
TRBV20-1	many	TRBJ2-7	NA	CSAISLPTYEQYF	TGCAGTGCTATCTCTTTGCCTACCTACGAGCAGTACTTC
TRBV28	many	TRBJ2-5	NA	CASEDSLNQETQYF	TGTGCCAGCGAAGACAGCCTGAATCAAGAGACCCAGTACTTC
TRBV12-3/TRBV12-4	NA	TRBJ2-1	NA	CASSHPAPKALGDPNEQFF	TGTGCCAGCAGTCACCCAGCCCCGAAGGCATTGGGGGACCCCAATGAGCAGTTCTTC
TRBV30	NA	TRBJ2-2	TRBD1	CAWSGDSDTGELFF	TGTGCCTGGAGTGGGGACAGTGACACCGGGGAGCTGTTTTTT
TRBV11-2	many	TRBJ1-1	NA	CASSFWRQSEGNTEAFF	TGTGCCAGCAGCTTCTGGCGACAGTCTGAAGGGAACACTGAAGCTTTCTTT
TRBV20-1	NA	TRBJ1-4	NA	CSASIRAVGEKLFF	TGCAGTGCTAGTATCAGGGCCGTCGGTGAAAAACTGTTTTTT
TRBV29-1	many	TRBJ2-5	NA	CSVYRETTQYF	TGCAGCGTTTACAGGGAGACGACCCAGTACTTC